What follows are 11 T cell receptor beta chains derived from one specimen sequenced in a study of blood T cells in healthy people across ages. With a J-beta primer mix and a sample-barcoded 5' primer, a second PCR ran about 6 to 11 cycles. Each CDR3 protein gets one entry after TCRdb re-called the 5' RACE reads with MiXCR. This table holds 800,000 to 900,000 distinct CDR3 sequences, about 62% found once. Sequencing was performed on blood. These receptor sequences come from a man under 40 in good health.

This chain connects TRBV4-3 to TRBJ2-6; D unresolved. The CDR3 consists of 15 residues. With 1 base removed from V and 4 bases from J, the gap between germline ends came to 8 bases. Germline CDR1 is LGHNA and CDR2 is YSLEER. The CDR3 nucleotides are TGCGCCAGCAGCCAAGTGTCCCAGGGGGCCAACGTCCTGACTTTC. The encoded protein is CASSQVSQGANVLTF.

This chain links TRBV29-1 with TRBJ2-1, with D possibly TRBD2 on 6 matching bases. Germline loops: CDR1 SQVTM, CDR2 ANQGSEA. This CDR3 comprises 14 residues. V was clipped by 5 bases and J by 6 bases, with 17 bases between them. CDR3 loop: CSVPGVVRVNEQFF. The CDR3 region has the DNA TGCAGCGTTCCGGGGGTAGTCAGGGTCAATGAGCAGTTCTTC.

The chain carries TRBV3-1 and TRBJ1-2, with a weak D call TRBD1 (6 bases). Germline CDR1 and CDR2: LGHDT and YNNKEL (reference sequence). The CDR3 spans 14 residues. The V end was cut by 1 base, the J end by 4 bases, with 10 bases between. CDR3 protein: CASSQGSQGYGYTF. DNA of the CDR3: TGTGCCAGCAGCCAAGGTTCACAGGGCTATGGCTACACCTTC.

The V and J genes are TRBV5-1 and TRBJ2-7, with D unresolved. CDR1 SGHRS and CDR2 YFSETQ come from the germline V gene. This CDR3 spans 15 amino acids. Trimming stripped 0 bases from V and 0 bases from J, with 10 bases between. Here the CDR3 DNA reads TGCGCCAGCAGCTTGGTCGCAGACCTCTCCTACGAGCAGTACTTC. Protein sequence: CASSLVADLSYEQYF. Full variable domain (rest looked up from reference TRBV5-1 and TRBJ2-7): KAGVTQTPRYLIKTRGQQVTLSCSPISGHRSVSWYQQTPGQGLQFLFEYFSETQRNKGNFPGRFSGRQFSNSRSEMNVSTLELGDSALYLCASSLVADLSYEQYFGPGTRLTVT.

Only a few counts were recorded for this clonotype. The rearrangement uses TRBV20-1 and TRBJ2-1; 7 nucleotides agree with TRBD2. The V gene end was trimmed by 3 bases and the J gene end by 5 bases; junction bases not matched to a gene: 1. Germline-derived CDR1 and CDR2 are DFQATT and SNEGSKA (reference sequence). This CDR3 contains 12 residues. The CDR3 sequence: CSASGGNNEQFF. CDR3 in DNA: TGCAGTGCTAGCGGGGGGAACAATGAGCAGTTCTTC.

The rearrangement links TRBV11-2 to TRBJ2-7; tentatively, D is TRBD2 (6 bases). The CDR3 is 14 residues long. Trimming removed 2 bases at V and 6 bases at J, with 14 bases between. The germline V gene has CDR1 SGHAT and CDR2 FQNNGV. CDR3 loop: CASSLSRGSGEQYF. DNA for the CDR3: TGTGCCAGCAGCTTAAGCCGGGGGTCCGGCGAGCAGTACTTC. Complete variable domain (other parts from reference TRBV11-2 and TRBJ2-7): EAGVAQSPRYKIIEKRQSVAFWCNPISGHATLYWYQQILGQGPKLLIQFQNNGVVDDSQLPKDRFSAERLKGVDSTLKIQPAKLEDSAVYLCASSLSRGSGEQYFGPGTRLTVT.

The chain couples TRBV29-1 to TRBJ2-3, with TRBD2 matching 7 bases. Germline V gene sequence: CDR1 SQVTM, CDR2 ANQGSEA. The trim removed 8 bases at V and 1 base at J, leaving 12 bases unmatched. This CDR3 region has 15 residues. CDR3 in DNA: TGCAGCCTTAGGGGCGGGGGTCTAGGCACAGATACGCAGTATTTT. Its translation: CSLRGGGLGTDTQYF.

This clonotype was counted between two and nine times. The V gene is TRBV7-2, the J gene TRBJ2-3, with D unclear. V lost 5 bases, J lost 4 bases, and 19 bases lay in between. The CDR3 sequence is 16 residues long. Per the germline V gene, CDR1 is SGHTA and CDR2 is FQGNSA. DNA of the CDR3: TGTGCCAGCAGCCCCGGGCCCTTCGGATCGGCAGATACGCAGTATTTT. Encoded protein: CASSPGPFGSADTQYF. Full variable domain (missing parts from reference TRBV7-2 and TRBJ2-3): GAGVSQSPSNKVTEKGKDVELRCDPISGHTALYWYRQSLGQGLEFLIYFQGNSAPDKSGLPSDRFSAERTGGSVSTLTIQRTQQEDSAVYLCASSPGPFGSADTQYFGPGTRLTVL.

The genes are TRBV29-1 and TRBJ2-6; the match to TRBD2 covers 7 bases. With V trimmed by 4 bases and J by 0 bases, 3 bases remained unmatched. This CDR3 comprises 15 residues. Germline loops: CDR1 SQVTM, CDR2 ANQGSEA. CDR3 bases: TGCAGCGTTGCAAGCGGGGTCTCTGGGGCCAACGTCCTGACTTTC. It translates to CSVASGVSGANVLTF.

The chain recombines TRBV9 with TRBJ2-6; 9 nucleotides match TRBD1. CDR3 length: 18 residues. The germline gives CDR1 SGDLS, CDR2 YYNGEE. V shed 2 bases, J shed 0 bases, and the junction held 6 bases outside the gene matches. CDR3 DNA: TGTGCCAGCAGCGTGGCGGGACAGGGCCTCTCTGGGGCCAACGTCCTGACTTTC. This sequence encodes CASSVAGQGLSGANVLTF.

The V gene is TRBV9, the J gene TRBJ2-3; no clear D gene. The V end was cut by 2 bases, the J end by 1 base, with 8 bases between. The CDR3 has 14 amino acids. CDR1 and CDR2 from the germline V gene are SGDLS and YYNGEE. The CDR3 is CASSVVTGTDTQYF. The CDR3 coding sequence is TGTGCCAGCAGCGTTGTTACTGGCACAGATACGCAGTATTTT.